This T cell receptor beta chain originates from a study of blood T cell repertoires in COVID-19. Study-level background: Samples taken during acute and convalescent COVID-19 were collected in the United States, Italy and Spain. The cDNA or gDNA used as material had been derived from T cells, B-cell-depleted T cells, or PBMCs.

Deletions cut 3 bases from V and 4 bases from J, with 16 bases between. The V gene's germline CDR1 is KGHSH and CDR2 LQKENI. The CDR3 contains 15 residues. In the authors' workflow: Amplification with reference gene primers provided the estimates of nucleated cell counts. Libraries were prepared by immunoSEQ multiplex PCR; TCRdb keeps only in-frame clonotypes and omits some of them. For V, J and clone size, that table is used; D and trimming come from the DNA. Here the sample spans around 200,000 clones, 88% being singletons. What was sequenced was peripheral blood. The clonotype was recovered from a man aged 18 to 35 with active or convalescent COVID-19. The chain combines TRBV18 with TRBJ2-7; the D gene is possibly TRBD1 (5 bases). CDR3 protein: CASSPVYDSPYEQYF. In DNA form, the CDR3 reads TGTGCCAGCTCACCGGTTTATGACAGTCCTTACGAGCAGTACTTC.